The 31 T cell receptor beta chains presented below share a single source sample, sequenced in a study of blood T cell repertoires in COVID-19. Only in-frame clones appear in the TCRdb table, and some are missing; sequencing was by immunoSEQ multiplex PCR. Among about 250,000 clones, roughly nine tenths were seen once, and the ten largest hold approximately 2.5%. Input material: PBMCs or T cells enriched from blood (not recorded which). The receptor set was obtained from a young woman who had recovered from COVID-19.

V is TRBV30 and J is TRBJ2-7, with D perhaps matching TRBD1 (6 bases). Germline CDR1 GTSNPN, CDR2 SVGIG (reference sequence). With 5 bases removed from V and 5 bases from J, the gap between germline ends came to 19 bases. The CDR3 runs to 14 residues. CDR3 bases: TGTGCCTGGGGGATGAAGGACAGTCCCCACGAGCAGTACTTC. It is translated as CAWGMKDSPHEQYF.

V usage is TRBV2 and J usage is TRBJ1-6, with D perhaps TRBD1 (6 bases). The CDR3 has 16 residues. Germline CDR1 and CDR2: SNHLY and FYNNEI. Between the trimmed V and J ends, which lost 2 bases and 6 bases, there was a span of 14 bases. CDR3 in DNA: TGTGCCAGCAGTGAACAGGGGCGGTCCCCTAATTCACCCCTCCACTTT. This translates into CASSEQGRSPNSPLHF.

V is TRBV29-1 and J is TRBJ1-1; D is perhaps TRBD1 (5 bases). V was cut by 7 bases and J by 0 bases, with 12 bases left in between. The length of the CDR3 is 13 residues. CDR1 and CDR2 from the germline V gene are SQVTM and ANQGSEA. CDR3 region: CSAERGLNTEAFF. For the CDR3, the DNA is TGCAGCGCCGAGCGGGGACTGAACACTGAAGCTTTCTTT.

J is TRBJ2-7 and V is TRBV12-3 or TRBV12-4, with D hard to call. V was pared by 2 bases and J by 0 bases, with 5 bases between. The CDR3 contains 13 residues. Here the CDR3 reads CASSLSASYEQYF. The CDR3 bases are TGTGCCAGCAGTTTAAGCGCCTCCTACGAGCAGTACTTC.

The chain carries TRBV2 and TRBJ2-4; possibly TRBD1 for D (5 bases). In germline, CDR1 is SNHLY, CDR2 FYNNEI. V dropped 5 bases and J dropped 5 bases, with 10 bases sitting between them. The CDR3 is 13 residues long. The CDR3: CASSSDRQNIQYF. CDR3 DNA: TGTGCCAGCAGTTCAGACAGACAAAACATTCAGTACTTC.

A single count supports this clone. The CDR3 DNA is TGTGCCTGGAATCCAGATTATAATTCACCCCTCCACTTT. This sequence encodes CAWNPDYNSPLHF. The gene calls are TRBV30 and TRBJ1-6; D is unresolved. There are 13 residues in the CDR3. V lost 4 bases and J 4 bases, leaving 8 bases between the germline ends. From germline, CDR1 is GTSNPN and CDR2 SVGIG (reference sequence).

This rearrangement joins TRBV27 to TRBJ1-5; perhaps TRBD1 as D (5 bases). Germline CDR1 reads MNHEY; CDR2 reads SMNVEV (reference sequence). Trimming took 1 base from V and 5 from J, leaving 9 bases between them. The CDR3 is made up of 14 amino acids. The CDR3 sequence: CASSLYQGYQPQHF. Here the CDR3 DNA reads TGTGCCAGCAGTTTATATCAGGGCTATCAGCCCCAGCATTTT.

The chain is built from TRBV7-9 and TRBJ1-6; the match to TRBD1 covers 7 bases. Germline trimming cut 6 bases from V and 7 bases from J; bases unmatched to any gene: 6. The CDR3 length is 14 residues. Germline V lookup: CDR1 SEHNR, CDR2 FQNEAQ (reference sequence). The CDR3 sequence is CASRKDRVNSPLHF. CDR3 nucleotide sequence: TGTGCCAGCAGAAAAGACAGGGTGAATTCACCCCTCCACTTT.

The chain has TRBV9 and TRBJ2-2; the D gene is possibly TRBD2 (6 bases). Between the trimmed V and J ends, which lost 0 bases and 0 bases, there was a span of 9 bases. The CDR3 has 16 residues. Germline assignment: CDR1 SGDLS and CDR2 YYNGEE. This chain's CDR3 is CASSVGGGTNTGELFF. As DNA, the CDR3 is TGTGCCAGCAGCGTAGGGGGAGGCACGAACACCGGGGAGCTGTTTTTT.

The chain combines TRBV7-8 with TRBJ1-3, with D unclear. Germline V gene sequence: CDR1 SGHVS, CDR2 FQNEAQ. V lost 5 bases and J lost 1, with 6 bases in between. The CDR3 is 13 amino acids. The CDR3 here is CASSQSSGNTIYF. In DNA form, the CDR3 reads TGTGCCAGCAGCCAGAGTTCTGGAAACACCATATATTTT.

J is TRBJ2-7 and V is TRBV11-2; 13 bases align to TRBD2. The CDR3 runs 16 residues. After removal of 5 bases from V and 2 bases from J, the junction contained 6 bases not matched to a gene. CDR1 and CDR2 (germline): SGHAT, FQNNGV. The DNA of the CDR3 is TGTGCCAGCAGCCTCGGGACTAGCGGGGACCCCTACGAGCAGTACTTC. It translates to CASSLGTSGDPYEQYF.

In DNA, the CDR3 is TGTGCCAGCAGGGCTAGGGGCGGTGGGTCACCCCTCCACTTT. Protein product: CASRARGGGSPLHF. The chain links TRBV2 to TRBJ1-6, with D tentatively TRBD1 (5 bases). Looked up from germline, CDR1 is SNHLY and CDR2 is FYNNEI. This CDR3 has 14 residues. V lost 6 bases, J lost 10 bases, and 16 bases lay in between.

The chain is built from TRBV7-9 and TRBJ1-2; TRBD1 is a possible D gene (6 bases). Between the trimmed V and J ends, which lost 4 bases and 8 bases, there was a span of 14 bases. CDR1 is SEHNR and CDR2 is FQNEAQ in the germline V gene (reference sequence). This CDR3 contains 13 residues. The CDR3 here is CASSSTGLEGYTF. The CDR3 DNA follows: TGTGCCAGCAGCTCGACAGGTTTAGAGGGCTACACCTTC.

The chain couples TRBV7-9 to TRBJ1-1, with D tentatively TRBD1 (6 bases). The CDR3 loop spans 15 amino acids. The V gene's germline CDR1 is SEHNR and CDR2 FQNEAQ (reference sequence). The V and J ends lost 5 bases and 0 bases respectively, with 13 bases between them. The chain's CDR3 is CASSPRGQLNTEAFF. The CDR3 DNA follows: TGTGCCAGCAGCCCCCGGGGACAACTGAACACTGAAGCTTTCTTT.

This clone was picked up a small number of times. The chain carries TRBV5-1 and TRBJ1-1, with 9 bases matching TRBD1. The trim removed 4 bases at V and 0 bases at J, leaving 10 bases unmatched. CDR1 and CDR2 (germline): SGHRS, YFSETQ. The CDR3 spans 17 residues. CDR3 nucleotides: TGCGCCAGCAGCACGGGACAGGGCCTATACCTGAACACTGAAGCTTTCTTT. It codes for CASSTGQGLYLNTEAFF.

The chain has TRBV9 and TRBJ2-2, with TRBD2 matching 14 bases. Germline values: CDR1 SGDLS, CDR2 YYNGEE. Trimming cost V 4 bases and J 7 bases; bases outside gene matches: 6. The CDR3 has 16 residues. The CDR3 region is CASSSGLAGANGELFF. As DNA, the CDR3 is TGTGCCAGCAGCTCGGGACTAGCGGGGGCCAACGGGGAGCTGTTTTTT.

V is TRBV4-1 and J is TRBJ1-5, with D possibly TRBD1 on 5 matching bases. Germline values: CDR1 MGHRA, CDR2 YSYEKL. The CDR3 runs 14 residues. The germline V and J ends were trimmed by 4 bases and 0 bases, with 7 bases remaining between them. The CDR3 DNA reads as TGCGCCAGCAGCCTGGACACTAGCAATCAGCCCCAGCATTTT. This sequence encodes CASSLDTSNQPQHF.

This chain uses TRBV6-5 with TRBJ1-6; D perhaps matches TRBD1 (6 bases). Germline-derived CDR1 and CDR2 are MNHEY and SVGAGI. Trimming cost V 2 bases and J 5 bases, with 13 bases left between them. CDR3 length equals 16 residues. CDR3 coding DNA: TGTGCCAGCAGTTACCGAGGGGGATTTGATAATTCACCCCTCCACTTT. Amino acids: CASSYRGGFDNSPLHF.

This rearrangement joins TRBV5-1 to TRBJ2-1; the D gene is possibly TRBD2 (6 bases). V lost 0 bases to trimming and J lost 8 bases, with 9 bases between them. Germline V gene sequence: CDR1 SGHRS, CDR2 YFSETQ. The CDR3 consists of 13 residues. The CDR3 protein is CASSLARGYEQFF. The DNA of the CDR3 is TGCGCCAGCAGCTTGGCCCGGGGGTATGAGCAGTTCTTC. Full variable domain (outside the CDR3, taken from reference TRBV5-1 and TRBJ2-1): KAGVTQTPRYLIKTRGQQVTLSCSPISGHRSVSWYQQTPGQGLQFLFEYFSETQRNKGNFPGRFSGRQFSNSRSEMNVSTLELGDSALYLCASSLARGYEQFFGPGTRLTVL.

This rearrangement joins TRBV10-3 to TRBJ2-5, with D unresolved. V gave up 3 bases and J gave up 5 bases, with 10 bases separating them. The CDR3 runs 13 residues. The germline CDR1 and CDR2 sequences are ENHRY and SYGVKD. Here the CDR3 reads CAISDHSPETQYF. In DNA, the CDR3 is TGTGCCATCAGTGATCACAGCCCCGAGACCCAGTACTTC.

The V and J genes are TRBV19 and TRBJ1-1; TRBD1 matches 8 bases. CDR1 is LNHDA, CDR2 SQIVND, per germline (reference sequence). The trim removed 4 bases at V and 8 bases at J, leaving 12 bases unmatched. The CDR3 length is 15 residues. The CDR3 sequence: CASSNRQGKVSEAFF. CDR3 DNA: TGTGCCAGTAGTAACCGACAGGGGAAAGTCAGCGAAGCTTTCTTT.

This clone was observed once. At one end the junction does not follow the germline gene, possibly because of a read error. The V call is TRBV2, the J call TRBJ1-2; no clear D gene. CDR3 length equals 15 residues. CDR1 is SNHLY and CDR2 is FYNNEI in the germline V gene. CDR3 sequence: CASREGPTLAYGYTF. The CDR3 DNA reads TGTGCCAGCAGGGAAGGACCTACTTTAGCCTATGGCTACACCTTC.

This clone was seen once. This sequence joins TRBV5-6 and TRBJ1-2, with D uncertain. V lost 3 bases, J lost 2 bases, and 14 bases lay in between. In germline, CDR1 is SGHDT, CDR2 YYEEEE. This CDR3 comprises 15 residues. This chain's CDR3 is CASSYGLQANYGYTF. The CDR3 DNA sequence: TGTGCCAGCAGCTATGGACTCCAAGCGAACTATGGCTACACCTTC.

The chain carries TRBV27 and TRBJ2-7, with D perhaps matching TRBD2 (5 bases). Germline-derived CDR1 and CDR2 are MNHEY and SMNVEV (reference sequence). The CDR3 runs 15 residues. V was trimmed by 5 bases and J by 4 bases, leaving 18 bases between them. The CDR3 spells CASSLLGGSSYEQYF. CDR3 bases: TGTGCCAGCAGTCTCCTCGGCGGGTCGTCGTACGAGCAGTACTTC.

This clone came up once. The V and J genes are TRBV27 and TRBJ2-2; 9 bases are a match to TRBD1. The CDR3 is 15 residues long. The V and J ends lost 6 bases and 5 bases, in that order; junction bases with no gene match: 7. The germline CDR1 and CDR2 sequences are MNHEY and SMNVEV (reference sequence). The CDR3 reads CASRERDRVTGELFF. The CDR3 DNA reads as TGTGCCAGCAGGGAGAGGGACAGGGTGACCGGGGAGCTGTTTTTT.

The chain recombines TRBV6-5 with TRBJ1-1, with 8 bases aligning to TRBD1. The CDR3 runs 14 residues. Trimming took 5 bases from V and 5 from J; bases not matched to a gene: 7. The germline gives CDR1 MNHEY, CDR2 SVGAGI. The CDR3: CASSTQGAGTEAFF. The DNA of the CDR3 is TGTGCCAGCAGTACTCAGGGGGCTGGTACTGAAGCTTTCTTT.

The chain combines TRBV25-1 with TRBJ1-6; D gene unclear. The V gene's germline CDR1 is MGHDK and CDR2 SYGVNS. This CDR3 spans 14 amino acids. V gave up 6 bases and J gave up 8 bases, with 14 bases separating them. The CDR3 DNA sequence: TGTGCCAGCAGGGCAGAGGGCTCAGATTCACCCCTCCACTTT. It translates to CASRAEGSDSPLHF.

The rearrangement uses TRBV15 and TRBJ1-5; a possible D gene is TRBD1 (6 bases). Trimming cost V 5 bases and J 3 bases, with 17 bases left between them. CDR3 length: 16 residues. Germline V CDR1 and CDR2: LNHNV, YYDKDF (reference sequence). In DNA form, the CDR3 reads TGTGCCACCAGCGCCTATCGGGGGGCGTACAATCAGCCCCAGCATTTT. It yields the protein CATSAYRGAYNQPQHF.

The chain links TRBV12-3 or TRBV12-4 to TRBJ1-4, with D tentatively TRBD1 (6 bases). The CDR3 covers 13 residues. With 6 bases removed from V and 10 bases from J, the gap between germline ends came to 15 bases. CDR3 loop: CASSLLAGAKLFF. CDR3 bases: TGTGCCAGCAGCCTCCTCGCAGGGGCAAAACTGTTTTTT.

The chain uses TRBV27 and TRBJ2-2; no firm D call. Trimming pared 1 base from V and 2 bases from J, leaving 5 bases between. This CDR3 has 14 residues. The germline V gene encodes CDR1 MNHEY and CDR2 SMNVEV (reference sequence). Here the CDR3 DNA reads TGTGCCAGCAGTTTATGGAGAAACACCGGGGAGCTGTTTTTT. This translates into CASSLWRNTGELFF.

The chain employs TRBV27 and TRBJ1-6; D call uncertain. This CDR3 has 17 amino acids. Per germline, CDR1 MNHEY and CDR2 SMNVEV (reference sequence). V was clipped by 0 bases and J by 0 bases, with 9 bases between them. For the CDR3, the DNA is TGTGCCAGCAGTTTATCCCGAACCGGCTCCTATAATTCACCCCTCCACTTT. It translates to CASSLSRTGSYNSPLHF.